These T cell receptor beta chains were read from a single sample in a study of cytomegalovirus exposure and HLA in healthy donors. Method: immunoSEQ multiplex PCR; TCRdb's copy keeps in-frame clones and lacks some. This table holds some 150,000 clones, just over 85% found once. The sample was PBMCs. These receptor sequences come from a human donor in good health. Both conserved end residues are part of each CDR3. D genes are given only for firm matches. Only part of the rows carry a size: once, few, many, or a class if the clone is expanded.

v_gene	abundance	j_gene	d_gene	CDR3nt	CDR3aa
TRBV27	.	TRBJ1-2	.	TGTGCCAGCGCCCTGAGAGGGGGAACGAACTATGGCTACACCTTC	CASALRGGTNYGYTF
TRBV7-9	.	TRBJ2-5	TRBD2	TGTGCCAGCGGGGAGGGGAGAAGTTACCAAGAGACCCAGTACTTC	CASGEGRSYQETQYF
TRBV9	.	TRBJ1-3	.	TGTGCCAGCAGCTTCCGGGACACCGCGGTAAGGGGAAACACCATATATTTT	CASSFRDTAVRGNTIYF
TRBV27	.	TRBJ1-2	TRBD1	TGTGCCAGCAGTGCATCACCAACAGGGGTGGGCTATGGCTACACCTTC	CASSASPTGVGYGYTF
TRBV7-6	.	TRBJ2-5	TRBD1	TGTGCCAGCAGCTTATTTCGGACAGGGGAAAGAGAGACCCAGTACTTC	CASSLFRTGERETQYF
TRBV19	once	TRBJ2-3	TRBD2	TGTGCCAGTAGGGGACTAGCGGGAGCAGATACGCAGTATTTT	CASRGLAGADTQYF
TRBV7-9	.	TRBJ2-7	TRBD1	TGTGCCAGCAGCCCCGGACAGGGAGTGAACAACGAGCAGTACTTC	CASSPGQGVNNEQYF
TRBV7-8	.	TRBJ1-2	.	TGTGCCAGCACCCCGGGTGAGCCTAACTATGGCTACACCTTC	CASTPGEPNYGYTF
TRBV5-6	.	TRBJ1-2	.	TGTGCCAGCAGCTTAACCGGGAGCAACTATGGCTACACCTTC	CASSLTGSNYGYTF
TRBV27	.	TRBJ2-1	.	TGTGCCAGCAGTTTATCTGGGGAGCCGTATTACAATGAGCAGTTCTTC	CASSLSGEPYYNEQFF
TRBV5-5	.	TRBJ1-2	.	TGTGCCAGCAGCTTGGACATGGACTATGGCTACACCTTC	CASSLDMDYGYTF
TRBV9	.	TRBJ2-2	.	TGTGCCAGCAGCGGCGGGAACTGGAACACCGGGGAGCTGTTTTTT	CASSGGNWNTGELFF
TRBV5-1	.	TRBJ1-2	TRBD1	TGCGCCAGCAGATCTTCCGGGACAGCTAACTATGGCTACACCTTC	CASRSSGTANYGYTF
TRBV28	.	TRBJ2-7	.	TGTGCCAGCAGTTTAGAGGGAGGTTCCTACGAGCAGTACTTC	CASSLEGGSYEQYF
TRBV18	.	TRBJ2-3	.	TGTGCCAGCTCACCAACAGGGAGTAGCACAGATACGCAGTATTTT	CASSPTGSSTDTQYF
TRBV7-6	.	TRBJ1-1	.	TGTGCCAGCAGCTTAACCAGGAACACTGAAGCTTTCTTT	CASSLTRNTEAFF
TRBV11-2	.	TRBJ2-7	TRBD2	TGTGCCAGCAGCTTGAGCGGGAGGTACGAGCAGTACTTC	CASSLSGRYEQYF
TRBV5-6	.	TRBJ2-3	.	TGTGCCAGCAGCCGACAGAATCTTCTCACAGATACGCAGTATTTT	CASSRQNLLTDTQYF
TRBV5-4	.	TRBJ2-1	.	TGTGCCAGCGATCGGGGTAACTACAATGAGCAGTTCTTC	CASDRGNYNEQFF
TRBV14	.	TRBJ1-4	.	TGTGCCAGCAGCCAGGGTCTAGGGGTTGGTAATGAAAAACTGTTTTTT	CASSQGLGVGNEKLFF
TRBV5-1	once	TRBJ2-1	.	TGCGCCAGCAGCTTGGACCCGGGCTCCTACAATGAGCAGTTCTTC	CASSLDPGSYNEQFF
TRBV7-9	once	TRBJ1-5	TRBD1	TGTGCCAGCAGCTTATATGGACAGGGGCTGCTCAATCAGCCCCAGCATTTT	CASSLYGQGLLNQPQHF
TRBV5-1	.	TRBJ1-5	.	TGCGCCAGCAGCTTGGTCGCGGGGGCGGGTCAGCCCCAGCATTTT	CASSLVAGAGQPQHF
TRBV10-2	.	TRBJ1-1	TRBD1	TGCGCCAGCACAGGGGACAGAGAAGCTTTCTTT	CASTGDREAFF
TRBV19	.	TRBJ2-1	.	TGTGCCAGTAGTAGGACCCCAGGGGCCTACAATGAGCAGTTCTTC	CASSRTPGAYNEQFF
TRBV20-1	.	TRBJ1-1	.	TGCAGTGCTAGTTTAAACGGTCAAGCTTTCTTT	CSASLNGQAFF
TRBV28	.	TRBJ2-5	.	TGTGCCAGCAGCCCTACTCAAGAGACCCAGTACTTC	CASSPTQETQYF
TRBV28	.	TRBJ2-7	TRBD2	TGTGCCAGCAGTTTAGCGGGAGTGGCCTACGAGCAGTACTTC	CASSLAGVAYEQYF
TRBV4-1	few	TRBJ2-2	TRBD1	TGCGCCAGCAGCCAGACAGGGAAGGGCACCGGGGAGCTGTTTTTT	CASSQTGKGTGELFF
TRBV27	.	TRBJ2-7	TRBD1	TGTGCCAGCAGTTTGAGGGGGACAGGGGGATACGAGCAGTACTTC	CASSLRGTGGYEQYF
TRBV29-1	.	TRBJ1-1	.	TGCAGCGTTCGTGGCAGGCAAAACACTGAAGCTTTCTTT	CSVRGRQNTEAFF
TRBV27	.	TRBJ2-4	.	TGTGCCAGCAGTCTCGACAGGTTAGCCAAAAACATTCAGTACTTC	CASSLDRLAKNIQYF
TRBV7-8	.	TRBJ1-2	TRBD1	TGTGCCAGCAGCTTAGCTCTAGGACAGGGGATTAACTATGGCTACACCTTC	CASSLALGQGINYGYTF
TRBV11-3	.	TRBJ2-3	TRBD1	TGTGCCAGCAGCTTAGGAACCGGGACAGGGACAGATACGCAGTATTTT	CASSLGTGTGTDTQYF
TRBV5-1	.	TRBJ2-7	.	TGCGCCAGCAGCTTTACAGGGACCGGAAGGTACTTC	CASSFTGTGRYF
TRBV7-3	few	TRBJ2-3	.	TGTGCCAGCAGCTTACTCGGGGGGCAGGCAGATACGCAGTATTTT	CASSLLGGQADTQYF
TRBV28	.	TRBJ2-7	.	TGTGCCAGCGGCAGTTACTACGAGCAGTACTTC	CASGSYYEQYF
TRBV12-5	.	TRBJ2-1	.	TGTGCTAGTGGTTTGACCCACAGCCTCCCTAACAATGAGCAGTTCTTC	CASGLTHSLPNNEQFF
TRBV5-4	.	TRBJ2-1	.	TGTGCCAGCAGCTTGGAATCGACTCTCTACAATGAGCAGTTCTTC	CASSLESTLYNEQFF
TRBV18	.	TRBJ2-7	TRBD1	TGTGCCAGCTCACCAGACTGGGGGACAGACCGCTACGAGCAGTACTTC	CASSPDWGTDRYEQYF
TRBV5-1	.	TRBJ1-6	.	TGCGCCAGCAGCCAGGACACTGCCTATAATTCACCCCTCCACTTT	CASSQDTAYNSPLHF
TRBV9	.	TRBJ2-7	.	TGTGCCAGCAGCCCCCACCACGGGGTAGCCTCGCCCTACGAGCAGTACTTC	CASSPHHGVASPYEQYF
TRBV11-2	once	TRBJ2-3	TRBD1	TGTGCCAGCAGCCAAGACAGGGGTGGGACAGATACGCAGTATTTT	CASSQDRGGTDTQYF
TRBV7-9	.	TRBJ2-2	TRBD1	TGTGCCAGCAGCTTAACCGGACAGGGGGCCGTCGGGGAGCTGTTTTTT	CASSLTGQGAVGELFF
TRBV9	once	TRBJ1-3	TRBD1	TGTGCCAGCAGCGTAGCTCCTCTTACAGGGGGCGGAAACACCATATATTTT	CASSVAPLTGGGNTIYF